This record concerns one T cell receptor beta chain sequence. Antigen unknown. This sample is drawn from a study of T cell responses to AZD1222 COVID-19 vaccine. Study-level results: AZD1222 recipients seropositive at baseline numbered only five to seven. Spike-wide coverage was observed for vaccine-associated CD4 TCRs, with dominant responses at 160-218 and 743-854.

Measured with immunoSEQ multiplex PCR; TCRdb has only the in-frame clones, and not every one. Of 200,000 to 300,000 clones listed, more than 80% were seen once; the top ten hold around 0.57%. This CDR3 region has 15 residues. The V gene lost 3 bases and the J gene lost 6 bases, with 12 bases spanning the gap. Germline V CDR1 and CDR2: MGHDK, SYGVNS. The V call is TRBV25-1, the J call TRBJ1-6, with no clear D. Sequencing used peripheral blood, obtained on day 0 of AZD1222 vaccination. This TCR was recovered from an adult in good health. The CDR3 sequence is CASSDARGSNSPLHF. The CDR3 DNA is TGTGCCAGCAGTGATGCCCGGGGAAGTAATTCACCCCTCCACTTT.